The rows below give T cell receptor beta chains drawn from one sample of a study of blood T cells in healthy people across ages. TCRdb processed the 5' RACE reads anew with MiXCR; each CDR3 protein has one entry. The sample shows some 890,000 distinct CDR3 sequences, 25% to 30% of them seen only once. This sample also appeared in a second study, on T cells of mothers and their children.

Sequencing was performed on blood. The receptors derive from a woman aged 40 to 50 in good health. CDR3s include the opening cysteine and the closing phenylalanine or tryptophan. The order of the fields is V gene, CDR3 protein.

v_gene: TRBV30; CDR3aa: CAWTLGSAKYGYTF
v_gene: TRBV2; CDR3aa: CASSERSQGVSYEQYF
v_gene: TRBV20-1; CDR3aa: CSARLILPGQALNYGYTF
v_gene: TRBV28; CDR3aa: CASRRGQVEKLFF
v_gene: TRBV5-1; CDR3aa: CASSPIGPQETQYF
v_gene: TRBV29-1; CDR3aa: CSVVLIKYQETQYF
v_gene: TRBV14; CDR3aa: CASSQETTQGSRYGYTF
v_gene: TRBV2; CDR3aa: CASSSTTGIPDTQYF
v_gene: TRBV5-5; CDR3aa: CASSLAGQGASGELFF
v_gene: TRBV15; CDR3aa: CATRGRGADTQYF
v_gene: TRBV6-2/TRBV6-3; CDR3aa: CASNDLADEQYF
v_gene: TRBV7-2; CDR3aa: CASSLGGGGLTASTDTQYF
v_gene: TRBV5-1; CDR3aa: CASSLWENYEQYF
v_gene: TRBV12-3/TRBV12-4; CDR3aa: CASIPRGLSADTQYF
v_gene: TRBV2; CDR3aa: CASSERGINTDTQYF
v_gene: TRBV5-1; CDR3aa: CASSLDGTAIETQYF
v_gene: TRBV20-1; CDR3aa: CSAHSSSPEDEQYF
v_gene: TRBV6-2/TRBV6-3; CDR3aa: CASSPDRILHNYGYTF
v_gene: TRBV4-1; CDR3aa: CASSRGTGQPSYNEQFF
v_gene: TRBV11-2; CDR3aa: CASSSRRRQGPYEQYF
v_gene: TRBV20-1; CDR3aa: CSALSGIDHEQYF
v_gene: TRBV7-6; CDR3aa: CASSKLIRETQYF
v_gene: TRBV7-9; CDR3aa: CASSLANFGSSGEQYF
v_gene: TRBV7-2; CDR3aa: CASSPDSGRPYNEQFF
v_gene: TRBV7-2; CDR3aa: CASRIQGYEQYF
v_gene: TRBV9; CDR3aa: CASSDRLREAGANVLTF
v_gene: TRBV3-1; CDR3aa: CASSQEYVSGGDTQYF
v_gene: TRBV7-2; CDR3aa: CASSLDRGFYNEQFF
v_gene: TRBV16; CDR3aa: CASTGDGPPNQPQHF
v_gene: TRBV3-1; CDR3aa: CAGSDVGNTEAFF
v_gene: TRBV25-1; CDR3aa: CASSDRDRGRYEQYF
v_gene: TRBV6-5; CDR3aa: CASSYSSGRGETQYF
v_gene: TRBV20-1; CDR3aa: CSARGSGGLNEQFF
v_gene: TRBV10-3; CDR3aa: CASRRDVGQPQHF
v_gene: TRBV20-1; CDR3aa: CSALGGSYGYTF
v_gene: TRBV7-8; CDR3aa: CASSLIPPNTEAFF